The clone carrying this T cell receptor (beta chain) was seen only once. Reverse transcription of 0.5 to 1 ug RNA was performed with random hexamers. The method of amplification for TCR beta CDR3 was immunoSEQ multiplex PCR, covering 54 Vbeta and 13 Jbeta. TCRdb reanalysed the immunoSEQ multiplex PCR reads using MiXCR and keeps one entry per CDR3 protein. The sample includes roughly 150,000 distinct CDR3 sequences, 95% to 96% of them seen just once. Germline V gene sequence: CDR1 LNHNV, CDR2 YYDKDF (reference sequence). Trimming stripped 1 base from V and 1 base from J, with 10 bases between. The CDR3 totals 15 residues. This entry belongs to a study of CD8 T cells in Susac syndrome. Blood CD8+ and CD4+ T cells underwent high-throughput TCR beta sequencing. Negative magnetic isolation gave CD8+ and CD4+ cells; FACS enriched CD8+ TEMRA.

The rearrangement uses TRBV15 and TRBJ2-5, with D possibly TRBD1 on 6 matching bases. The TCR was taken from a human donor with multiple sclerosis. Sequenced input: CD8+ T cells from PBMCs. CDR3 in DNA: TGTGCCACCAGCAGAGTTGGACAGCCCCAAGAGACCCAGTACTTC. This sequence encodes CATSRVGQPQETQYF. The entire variable domain, with the rest obtained from reference TRBV15 and TRBJ2-5, is as follows: DAMVIQNPRYQVTQFGKPVTLSCSQTLNHNVMYWYQQKSSQAPKLLFHYYDKDFNNEADTPDNFQSRRPNTSFCFLDIRSPGLGDTAMYLCATSRVGQPQETQYFGPGTRLLVL.